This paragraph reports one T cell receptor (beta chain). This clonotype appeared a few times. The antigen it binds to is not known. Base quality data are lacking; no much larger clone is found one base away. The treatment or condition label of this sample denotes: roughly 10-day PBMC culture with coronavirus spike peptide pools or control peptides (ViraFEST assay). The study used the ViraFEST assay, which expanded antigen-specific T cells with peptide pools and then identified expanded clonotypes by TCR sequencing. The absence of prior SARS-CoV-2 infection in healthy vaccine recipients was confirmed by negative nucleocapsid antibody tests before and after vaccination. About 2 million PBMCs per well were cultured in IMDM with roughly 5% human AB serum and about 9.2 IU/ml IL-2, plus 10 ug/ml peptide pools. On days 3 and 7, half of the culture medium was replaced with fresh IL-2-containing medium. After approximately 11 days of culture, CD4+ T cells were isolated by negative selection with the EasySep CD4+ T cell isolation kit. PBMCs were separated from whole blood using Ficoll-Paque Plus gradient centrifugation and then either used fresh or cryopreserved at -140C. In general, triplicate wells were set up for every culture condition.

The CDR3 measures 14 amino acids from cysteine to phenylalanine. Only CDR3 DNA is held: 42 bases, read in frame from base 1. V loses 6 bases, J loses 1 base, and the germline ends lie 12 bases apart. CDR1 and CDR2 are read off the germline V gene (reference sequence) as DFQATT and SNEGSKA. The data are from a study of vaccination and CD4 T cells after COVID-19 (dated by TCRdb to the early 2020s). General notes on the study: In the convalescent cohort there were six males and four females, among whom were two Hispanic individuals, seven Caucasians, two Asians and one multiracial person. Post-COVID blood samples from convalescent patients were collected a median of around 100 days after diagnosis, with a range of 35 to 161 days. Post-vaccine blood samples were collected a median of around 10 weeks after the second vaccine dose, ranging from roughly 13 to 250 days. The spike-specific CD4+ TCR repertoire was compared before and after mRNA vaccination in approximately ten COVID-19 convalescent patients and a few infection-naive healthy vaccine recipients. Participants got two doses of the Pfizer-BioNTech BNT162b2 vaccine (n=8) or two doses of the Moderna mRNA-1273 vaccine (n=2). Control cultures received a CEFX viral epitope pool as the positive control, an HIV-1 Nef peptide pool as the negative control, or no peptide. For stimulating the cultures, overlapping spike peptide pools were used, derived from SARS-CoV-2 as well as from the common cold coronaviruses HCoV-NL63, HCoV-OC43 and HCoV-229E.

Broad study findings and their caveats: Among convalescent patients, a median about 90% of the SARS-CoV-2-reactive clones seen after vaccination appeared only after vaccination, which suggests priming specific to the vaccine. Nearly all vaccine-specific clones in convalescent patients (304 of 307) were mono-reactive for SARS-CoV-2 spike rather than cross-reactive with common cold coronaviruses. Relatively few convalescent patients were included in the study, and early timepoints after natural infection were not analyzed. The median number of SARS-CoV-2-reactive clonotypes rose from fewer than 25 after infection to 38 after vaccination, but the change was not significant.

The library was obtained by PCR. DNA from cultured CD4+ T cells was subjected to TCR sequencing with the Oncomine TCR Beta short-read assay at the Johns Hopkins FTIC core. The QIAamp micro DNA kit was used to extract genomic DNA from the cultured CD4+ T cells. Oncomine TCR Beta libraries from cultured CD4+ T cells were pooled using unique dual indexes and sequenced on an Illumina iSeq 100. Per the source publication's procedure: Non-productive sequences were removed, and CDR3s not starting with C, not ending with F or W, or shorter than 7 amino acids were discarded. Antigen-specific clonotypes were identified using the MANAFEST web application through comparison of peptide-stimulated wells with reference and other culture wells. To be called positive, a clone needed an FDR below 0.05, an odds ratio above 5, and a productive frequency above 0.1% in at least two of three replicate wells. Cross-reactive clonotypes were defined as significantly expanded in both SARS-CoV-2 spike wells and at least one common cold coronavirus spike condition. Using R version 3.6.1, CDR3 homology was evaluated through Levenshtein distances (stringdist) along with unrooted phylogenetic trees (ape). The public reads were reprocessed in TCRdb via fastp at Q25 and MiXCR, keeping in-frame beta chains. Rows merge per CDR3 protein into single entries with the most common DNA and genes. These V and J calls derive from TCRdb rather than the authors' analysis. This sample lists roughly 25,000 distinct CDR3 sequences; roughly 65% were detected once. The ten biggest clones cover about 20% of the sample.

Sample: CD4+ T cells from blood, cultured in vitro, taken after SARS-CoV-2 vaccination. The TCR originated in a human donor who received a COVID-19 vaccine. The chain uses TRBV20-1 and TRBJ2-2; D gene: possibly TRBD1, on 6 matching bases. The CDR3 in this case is CSAPDRWNTGELFF. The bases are TGCAGTGCCCCCGACAGGTGGAACACCGGGGAGCTGTTTTTT.